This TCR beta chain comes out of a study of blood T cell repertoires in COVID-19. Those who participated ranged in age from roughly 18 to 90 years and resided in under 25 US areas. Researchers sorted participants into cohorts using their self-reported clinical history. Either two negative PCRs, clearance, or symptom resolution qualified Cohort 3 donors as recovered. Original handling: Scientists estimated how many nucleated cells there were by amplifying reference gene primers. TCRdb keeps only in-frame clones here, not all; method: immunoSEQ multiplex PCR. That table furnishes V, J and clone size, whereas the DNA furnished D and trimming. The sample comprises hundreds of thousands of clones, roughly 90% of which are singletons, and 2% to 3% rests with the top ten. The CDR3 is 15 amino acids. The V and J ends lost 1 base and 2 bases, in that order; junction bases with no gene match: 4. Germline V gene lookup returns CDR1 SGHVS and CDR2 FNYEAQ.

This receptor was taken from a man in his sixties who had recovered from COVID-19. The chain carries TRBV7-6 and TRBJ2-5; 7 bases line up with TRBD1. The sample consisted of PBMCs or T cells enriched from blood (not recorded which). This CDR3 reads CASSLEGAPQETQYF. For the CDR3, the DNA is TGTGCCAGCAGCTTAGAGGGGGCCCCGCAAGAGACCCAGTACTTC. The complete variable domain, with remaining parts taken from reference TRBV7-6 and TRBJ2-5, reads GAGVSQSPRYKVTKRGQDVALRCDPISGHVSLYWYRQALGQGPEFLTYFNYEAQQDKSGLPNDRFSAERPEGSISTLTIQRTEQRDSAMYRCASSLEGAPQETQYFGPGTRLLVL.